This TCR beta chain came from a study of blood T cells in healthy people across ages. Findings and caveats of the study: Strong correlation existed between TCR beta diversity and naive T cell percentage.

To note about this clonotype: The antigen remains unidentified.

Germline V gene data show CDR1 as MNHNY and CDR2 as SVGAGI (reference sequence). Trimming removed 2 bases at V and 14 bases at J, with 13 bases between. This CDR3 is built from 12 residues. A second PCR, run for about 7 to 12 cycles, used a sample-barcoded 5' primer plus a J-beta primer mix. One entry per CDR3 protein, called by TCRdb with MiXCR from the 5' RACE reads. This sample carries 1.5 million to 2 million distinct CDR3 sequences, 28% of them seen once, and the ten largest clones take about 8%. The chain combines TRBV6-6 with TRBJ2-1, with TRBD2 as a possible D gene (5 bases). Sample: blood. The clonotype was recovered from a woman between 25 and 40 years old in good health. CDR3 loop: CASSYQGPGEFF. CDR3 sequence (DNA): TGTGCCAGCAGTTACCAAGGACCCGGGGAGTTCTTC.